This is a list of T cell receptor beta chains from one sample in a study of graft-versus-host responses after intestinal transplantation. Sequencing was performed with immunoSEQ multiplex PCR; in TCRdb, only in-frame clones are kept and a portion is missing. The table includes 80,000 to 100,000 clones, 80% to 95% detected once. Antigens for these TCRs are unknown. Specimen: unstimulated CD4+ T cells sorted from spleen or lymph node cells, collected before intestinal transplant. The receptors derive from a human donor who received an intestinal transplant. CDR3s include the opening cysteine and the closing phenylalanine or tryptophan.

j_call v_call cdr3_aa
TRBJ1-2 TRBV2 CATLSGRDIYGYTF
TRBJ1-2 TRBV6-5 CASSYSRGLRGYTF
TRBJ1-2 TRBV7-9 CASSLLSQGGGYTF
TRBJ1-4 TRBV30 CAWTWGAPNEKLFF
TRBJ2-5 TRBV19 CASSSGTVNEETQYF
TRBJ2-5 TRBV4-2 CASSQVREAQETQYF
TRBJ2-7 TRBV5-1 CASSEIVTVGGSYEQYF
TRBJ1-1 TRBV7-2 CASSPTGTVYTEAFF
TRBJ1-2 TRBV7-9 CASSSIYGYTF
TRBJ1-2 TRBV4-2 CASSQDDRVNYGYTF
TRBJ2-3 TRBV29-1 CSVAGGPSTDTQYF
TRBJ1-4 TRBV6-5 CASSFTAGTREKLFF
TRBJ1-6 TRBV6-1 CASSEAQGRDYSPLHF
- TRBV28 CASWAHFSYEQYF
TRBJ1-5 TRBV7-2 CASSRKVRAPMANQPQHF
TRBJ1-1 TRBV11-2 CASAIGGSGTEAFF
TRBJ1-6 TRBV7-9 CASSLGQGVGSPLHF
TRBJ2-5 TRBV2 CASSDLGGSSGETQYF
TRBJ2-3 TRBV5-1 CASSLAPREGLTDTQYF
TRBJ2-1 TRBV9 CASSVGVAYYNEQFF
TRBJ2-5 TRBV11-2 CASSWGTSPETQYF
TRBJ1-1 TRBV27 CASSLTYSGQGAQNTEAFF
TRBJ1-1 TRBV30 CAWSPGGGNTEAFF
TRBJ1-1 TRBV6-1 CASSPGTMDTEAFF
TRBJ2-7 TRBV2 CASRATSGGPYF
TRBJ2-5 TRBV5-5 CASSLGPGGQETQYF
TRBJ2-7 TRBV6-1 CASSSGTGYEQYF
TRBJ2-3 TRBV10-3 CAISGRSADTQYF
TRBJ2-1 TRBV4-1 CASSLQTGTNYNEQFF
TRBJ1-1 TRBV5-1 CASSLVTGGLRTEAFF
TRBJ2-1 TRBV7-8 CASSPDRGQYNEQFF
TRBJ2-5 TRBV29-1 CSVRTGEETQYF
TRBJ1-4 TRBV19 CASSSAQGPNEKLFF
TRBJ1-4 TRBV5-1 CASSLGTAEKLFF
TRBJ1-3 TRBV6-1 CASSENGVGNTIYF
TRBJ1-1 TRBV6-5 CASSYYGTLNTEAFF
TRBJ2-7 TRBV6-5 CASSSGRTGGGEQYF
TRBJ2-7 TRBV5-1 CASSISRNYEQYF
TRBJ1-2 TRBV15 CATSRADRANYGYTF
TRBJ2-7 TRBV29-1 CSVVSHLYEQYF
TRBJ2-2 TRBV7-7 CASSETSVNTGELFF
TRBJ2-1 TRBV5-4 CASSLETGGSYNEQFF
TRBJ2-3 TRBV5-6 CASSLGGPEDTQYF
TRBJ2-7 TRBV6-1 CASIEGLAAIYEQYF
TRBJ1-2 TRBV30 CAWSASRSYTF
TRBJ2-6 TRBV30 CAWSGVRTASSGANVLTF
TRBJ2-2 TRBV6-1 CASKWSGSLGGELFF
TRBJ1-1 TRBV29-1 CSVGGRMNTEAFF
TRBJ1-4 TRBV18 CASSPLSGTTNEKLFF
TRBJ2-2 TRBV12-5 CASGLPQGGWTGELFF